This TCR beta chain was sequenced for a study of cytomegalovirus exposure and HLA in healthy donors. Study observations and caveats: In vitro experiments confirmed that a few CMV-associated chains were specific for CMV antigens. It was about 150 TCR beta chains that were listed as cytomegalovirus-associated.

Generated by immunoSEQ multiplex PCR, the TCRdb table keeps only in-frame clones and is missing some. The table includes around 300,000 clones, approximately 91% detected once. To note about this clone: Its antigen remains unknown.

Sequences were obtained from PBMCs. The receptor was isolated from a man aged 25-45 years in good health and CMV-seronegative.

The CDR3 DNA sequence: TGTGCCAGTAGTATTAGCGGGGCAGGGGGAGGCTACGAGCAGTACTTC. It codes for CASSISGAGGGYEQYF. This chain connects TRBV19 to TRBJ2-7, with D possibly matching TRBD2 (8 bases). CDR1 and CDR2 (germline): LNHDA, SQIVND (reference sequence). V gave up 3 bases and J gave up 3 bases, with 18 bases separating them. The CDR3 length is 16 residues.